These 8 T cell receptor beta chains were all obtained from the same sample, sequenced in a study of blood T cell repertoires in COVID-19 (dated by TCRdb to the early 2020s). Libraries were constructed by the immunoSEQ multiplex PCR assay. Held by TCRdb, this immuneACCESS table contains in-frame sequences only and omits some clones. Under half of the omission traces to an unresolved V gene where checked; the cause of the rest is unknown. The sample records around 480,000 clones, more than 70% of which are singletons. Over 10% of the sample rests with the top ten. Sequencing used peripheral blood. These receptors came from a woman aged 50 to 65 with COVID-19, enrolled during active disease.

On this clone: Other DNA sequences in the sample encode the same CDR3. The chain couples TRBV12-3 or TRBV12-4 to TRBJ1-2; no firm D call. The CDR3 runs to 12 residues. Trimming shortened V by 1 base and J by 5 bases, and 5 bases separated the two germline ends. CDR3 DNA: TGTGCCAGCAGTTTAGACCGGTATGGCTACACCTTC. It is translated as CASSLDRYGYTF.

The rearrangement uses TRBV7-8 and TRBJ1-2; D possibly corresponds to TRBD1 (6 bases). The V and J ends lost 4 bases and 6 bases respectively, with 15 bases between them. Germline lookup yields CDR1 SGHVS and CDR2 FQNEAQ. CDR3 length: 14 amino acids. The CDR3: CASSSLEGVHGYTF. DNA for the CDR3: TGTGCCAGCAGCTCCCTTGAGGGGGTGCATGGCTACACCTTC.

In its sample, this clone was seen a few times. The rearrangement joins TRBV10-3 to TRBJ1-2; tentatively, D is TRBD1 (6 bases). Germline CDR1 is ENHRY and CDR2 is SYGVKD. V lost 4 bases and J 7 bases, leaving 19 bases between the germline ends. The length of the CDR3 is 15 residues. The CDR3: CAISGESRGIGGYTF. The CDR3 coding sequence is TGTGCCATCAGTGGAGAAAGCAGGGGAATCGGTGGCTACACCTTC.

The gene calls are TRBV27 and TRBJ2-7; the match to TRBD1 covers 9 bases. The germline CDR1 and CDR2 sequences are MNHEY and SMNVEV (reference sequence). The CDR3 is 14 amino acids. The J segment lost 4 bases and the V segment lost 5 bases, leaving 6 bases of the junction unmatched. The CDR3 DNA follows: TGTGCCAGCAGTCCCGGGACAGGGATGTACGAGCAGTACTTC. It is translated as CASSPGTGMYEQYF.

The chain has TRBV18 and TRBJ1-2; 8 nucleotides match TRBD1. V dropped 0 bases and J dropped 1; count of bases not matched to a gene: 10. This CDR3 spans 18 amino acids. Germline V gene data show CDR1 as KGHSH and CDR2 as LQKENI. CDR3 coding DNA: TGTGCCAGCTCACCACCGACAGGGGCAACGAGAGATAACTATGGCTACACCTTC. Protein product: CASSPPTGATRDNYGYTF.

The rearrangement uses TRBV5-6 and TRBJ1-2; D ambiguous. This CDR3 contains 13 residues. V dropped 2 bases and J dropped 2 bases, with 7 bases sitting between them. The germline gives CDR1 SGHDT, CDR2 YYEEEE. The CDR3 DNA follows: TGTGCCAGCAGCTTAAGGAGGAACTATGGCTACACCTTC. This translates into CASSLRRNYGYTF.

This chain joins TRBV11-2 and TRBJ1-3; D remains ambiguous. The CDR3 extends over 17 amino acids. The germline V gene encodes CDR1 SGHAT and CDR2 FQNNGV. V lost 2 bases and J 1 base, leaving 15 bases between the germline ends. This chain's CDR3 is CASSLYNSRFSGNTIYF. CDR3 bases: TGTGCCAGCAGCTTATATAATTCTCGGTTTTCTGGAAACACCATATATTTT.

This chain joins TRBV9 and TRBJ2-1; 8 bases agree with TRBD1. The germline V gene encodes CDR1 SGDLS and CDR2 YYNGEE. V was clipped by 4 bases and J by 4 bases; unmatched bases: 4. This CDR3 is built from 14 residues. The CDR3 DNA reads as TGTGCCAGCAGCTCGGGACAGGAATACAATGAGCAGTTCTTC. It codes for CASSSGQEYNEQFF.